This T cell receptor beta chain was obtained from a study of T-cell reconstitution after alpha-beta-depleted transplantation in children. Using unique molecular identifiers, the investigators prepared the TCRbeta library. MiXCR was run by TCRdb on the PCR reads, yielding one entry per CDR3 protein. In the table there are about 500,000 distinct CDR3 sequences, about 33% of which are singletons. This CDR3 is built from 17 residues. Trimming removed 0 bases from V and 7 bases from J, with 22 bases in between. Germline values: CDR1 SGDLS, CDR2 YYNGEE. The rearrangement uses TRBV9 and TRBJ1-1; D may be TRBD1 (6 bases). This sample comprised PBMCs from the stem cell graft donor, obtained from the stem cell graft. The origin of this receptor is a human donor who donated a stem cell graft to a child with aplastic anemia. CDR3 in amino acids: CASSVVAAAPGAGEAFF. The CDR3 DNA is TGTGCCAGCAGCGTAGTAGCGGCGGCTCCGGGGGCGGGTGAAGCTTTCTTT.